The sequence of this TCR beta chain was determined in a study of blood T cell repertoires in COVID-19. Study details: Italy, Spain and the United States were the sources of the convalescent and acute COVID-19 samples. T cells, B-cell-depleted T cells, or PBMCs supplied cDNA or gDNA.

Authors' processing steps: Amplification of reference gene primers provided the estimated nucleated cell counts. Using immunoSEQ multiplex PCR, the repertoire was profiled, and TCRdb retains in-frame clones only, with some absent. The V and J calls and the clone size are those of that table, but D and trimming were determined from the DNA. In the table there are 150,000 to 200,000 clones, roughly nine tenths of which are singletons. After removal of 8 bases from V and 2 bases from J, the junction contained 5 bases not matched to a gene. The CDR3 is 13 amino acids. The clonotype originates from a woman between 65 and 79 years old with acute or convalescent COVID-19. Specimen: peripheral blood. This chain uses TRBV12-3 or TRBV12-4 with TRBJ2-7; the match to TRBD1 covers 8 bases. CDR3 residues: CASSYRGAYEQYF. CDR3 coding DNA: TGTGCCAGCTCCTACAGGGGGGCCTACGAGCAGTACTTC.